A single sample is the source of the 10 T cell receptor beta chains below, sequenced in a study of blood T cells in healthy people across ages (dated by TCRdb to the mid-2010s). Library preparation employed 5' RACE. The instrument given in TCRdb is Illumina HiSeq 2500. A second about 7 to 12 cycle PCR used a sample-barcoded 5' primer and a J-beta primer mix. TCRdb handled the public reads itself, with Q25 trimming in fastp and clone calling in MiXCR, and kept productive beta chains. When rows share a CDR3 protein, they turn into one entry using the most common DNA and genes. Counted in this sample were roughly 700,000 distinct CDR3 sequences; around 25% of them appeared once. Of the sample, more than 7.5% falls within the top ten clones. The same data also went into a second study, on T cells of mothers and their children.

Sequencing input: blood. These receptors all come from a boy aged 5 to 17 in good health.

A few counts support this clonotype. The chain employs TRBV7-9 and TRBJ1-4; D is uncertain. CDR1 SEHNR and CDR2 FQNEAQ come from the germline V gene (reference sequence). This CDR3 is built from 12 residues. The germline V and J ends were trimmed by 5 bases and 6 bases, with 7 bases remaining between them. The CDR3 loop reads CASSPYDEKLFF. CDR3 nucleotides: TGTGCCAGCAGCCCCTACGATGAAAAACTGTTTTTT.

The rearrangement uses TRBV24-1 and TRBJ2-3; D remains unclear. Germline CDR1 and CDR2: KGHDR and SFDVKD. Deletions cut 3 bases from V and 4 bases from J, with 16 bases between. The CDR3 consists of 16 residues. CDR3 in DNA: TGTGCCACCAGTGATCTTACTATCCCAGGAGCAGATACGCAGTATTTT. Its translation is CATSDLTIPGADTQYF.

The chain recombines TRBV5-5 with TRBJ2-2, with a weak D call TRBD1 (5 bases). Germline loops: CDR1 SGHKS, CDR2 YYEKEE (reference sequence). With 7 bases removed from V and 6 bases from J, the gap between germline ends came to 16 bases. The CDR3 is 14 amino acids. Here the CDR3 DNA reads TGTGCCAGCCGTGGGTCATTAGGGGCCGGGGAGCTGTTTTTT. It codes for CASRGSLGAGELFF.

The rearrangement joins TRBV20-1 to TRBJ2-7, with unresolved D. This CDR3 is built from 14 residues. Germline V gene data show CDR1 as DFQATT and CDR2 as SNEGSKA (reference sequence). Between the trimmed V and J ends, which lost 4 bases and 4 bases, there was a span of 17 bases. CDR3 bases: TGCAGTGCTACAAAAACCGTCGGAAATTACGAGCAGTACTTC. Translated: CSATKTVGNYEQYF.

The chain employs TRBV5-1 and TRBJ2-7; 8 bases align to TRBD1. CDR1 is SGHRS and CDR2 is YFSETQ in the germline V gene. V shed 6 bases and J 5 bases; nucleotides not matched to a gene: 7. CDR3 size: 13 residues. As DNA, the CDR3 is TGCGCCAGCACCTGGACAGGGATCGACGAGCAGTACTTC. This sequence encodes CASTWTGIDEQYF.

The V call is TRBV20-1, the J call TRBJ2-5, with D perhaps TRBD1 or TRBD2 (6 bases each). V dropped 4 bases and J dropped 7 bases, with 22 bases sitting between them. The CDR3 contains 15 residues. Germline values: CDR1 DFQATT, CDR2 SNEGSKA (reference sequence). CDR3 in DNA: TGCAGTGCTATAAGGGGGGTGGCAGGGCCGGCGACCCAGTACTTC. As protein: CSAIRGVAGPATQYF.

This clonotype turned up a few times. The rearrangement links TRBV7-8 to TRBJ2-7, with TRBD1 matching 7 bases. Germline lookup yields CDR1 SGHVS and CDR2 FQNEAQ. Trimming at V came to 2 bases and at J to 2 bases, leaving 3 bases not matched to a gene. The CDR3 extends over 14 amino acids. Written as DNA, the CDR3 is TGTGCCAGCAGCTTATGGGACAGCCCCTACGAGCAGTACTTC. This translates into CASSLWDSPYEQYF.

This clonotype has more than one count but fewer than ten. J is TRBJ2-7 and V is TRBV6-6; tentative D call: TRBD1 (6 bases). Trimming took off 6 bases at V and 4 bases at J, with 16 bases between the two ends. Per the germline V gene, CDR1 is MNHNY and CDR2 is SVGAGI (reference sequence). The CDR3 runs to 14 residues. The CDR3 here is CASSMDSPGYEQYF. CDR3 in DNA: TGTGCCAGCAGCATGGACAGCCCAGGATACGAGCAGTACTTC.

In its sample, this clonotype was seen once. J is TRBJ2-5 and V is TRBV6-5; D may be TRBD1 or TRBD2 (5 bases each). The ends were cut back, 3 bases at V and 5 bases at J, with 13 bases in the middle. The CDR3 has 14 amino acids. The germline gives CDR1 MNHEY, CDR2 SVGAGI. CDR3 sequence: CASSYLGVRETQYF. The CDR3 nucleotides are TGTGCCAGCAGTTATTTGGGGGTTCGGGAGACCCAGTACTTC.

The chain couples TRBV7-2 to TRBJ1-2, with a weak D call TRBD1 (6 bases). Per germline, CDR1 SGHTA and CDR2 FQGNSA. Trimming took 1 base from V and 3 from J, leaving 15 bases between them. The CDR3 covers 16 residues. The CDR3 DNA sequence: TGTGCCAGCAGCTTAGAAAGTGTAGGGGGGTACTATGGCTACACCTTC. Protein: CASSLESVGGYYGYTF. Supplemented by reference TRBV7-2 and TRBJ1-2, the full variable domain reads GAGVSQSPSNKVTEKGKDVELRCDPISGHTALYWYRQSLGQGLEFLIYFQGNSAPDKSGLPSDRFSAERTGGSVSTLTIQRTQQEDSAVYLCASSLESVGGYYGYTFGSGTRLTVV.